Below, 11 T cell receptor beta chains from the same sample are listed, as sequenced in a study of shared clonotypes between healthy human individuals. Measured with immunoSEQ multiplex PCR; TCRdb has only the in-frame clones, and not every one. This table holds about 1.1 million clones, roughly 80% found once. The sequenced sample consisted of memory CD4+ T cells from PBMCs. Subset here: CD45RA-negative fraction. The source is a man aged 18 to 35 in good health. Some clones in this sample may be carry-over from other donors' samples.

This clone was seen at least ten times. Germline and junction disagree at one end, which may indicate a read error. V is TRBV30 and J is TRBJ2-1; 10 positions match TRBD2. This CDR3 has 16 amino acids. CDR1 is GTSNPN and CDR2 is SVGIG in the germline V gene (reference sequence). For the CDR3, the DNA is TGTGCCTGGAGTGCCCCGGGACTAGCGTCCTTCAATGAGCAGTTCTTC. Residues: CAWSAPGLASFNEQFF.

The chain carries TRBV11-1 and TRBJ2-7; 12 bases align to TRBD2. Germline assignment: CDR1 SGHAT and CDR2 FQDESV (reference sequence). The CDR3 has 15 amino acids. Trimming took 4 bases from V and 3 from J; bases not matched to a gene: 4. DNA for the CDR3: TGTGCCAGCAGCTATCTAGCGGGAGGGATCTACGAGCAGTACTTC. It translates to CASSYLAGGIYEQYF.

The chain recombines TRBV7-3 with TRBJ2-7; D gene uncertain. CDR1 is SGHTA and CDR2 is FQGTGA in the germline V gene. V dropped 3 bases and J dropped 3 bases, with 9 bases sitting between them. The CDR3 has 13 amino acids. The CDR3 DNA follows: TGTGCCAGCAGCTTCAACCCTGGCTACGAGCAGTACTTC. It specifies CASSFNPGYEQYF.

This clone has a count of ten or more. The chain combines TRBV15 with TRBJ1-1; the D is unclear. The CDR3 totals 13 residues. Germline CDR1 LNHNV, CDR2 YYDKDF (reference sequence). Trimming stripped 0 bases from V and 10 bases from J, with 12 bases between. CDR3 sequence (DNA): TGTGCCACCAGCAGAGAAATGGTTTCAGGAGCTTTCTTT. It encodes CATSREMVSGAFF.

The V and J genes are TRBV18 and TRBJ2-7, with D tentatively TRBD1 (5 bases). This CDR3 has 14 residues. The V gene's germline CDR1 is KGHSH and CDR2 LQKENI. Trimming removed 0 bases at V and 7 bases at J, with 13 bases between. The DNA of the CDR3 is TGTGCCAGCTCACCACCTAGGACATCTCGGGAGCAGTACTTC. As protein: CASSPPRTSREQYF.

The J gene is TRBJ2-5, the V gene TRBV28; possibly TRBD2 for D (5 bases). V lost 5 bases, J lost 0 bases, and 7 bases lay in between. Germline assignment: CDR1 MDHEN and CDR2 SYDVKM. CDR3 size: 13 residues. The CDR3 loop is CASSTRNQETQYF. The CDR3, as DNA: TGTGCCAGCAGTACTAGGAACCAAGAGACCCAGTACTTC.

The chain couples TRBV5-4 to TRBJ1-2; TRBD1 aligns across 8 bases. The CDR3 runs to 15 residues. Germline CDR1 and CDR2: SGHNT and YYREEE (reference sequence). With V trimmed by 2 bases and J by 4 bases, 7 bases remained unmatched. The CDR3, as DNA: TGTGCCAGCAGCTTTGCGAACAGGGGGGGCTATGGCTACACCTTC. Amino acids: CASSFANRGGYGYTF.

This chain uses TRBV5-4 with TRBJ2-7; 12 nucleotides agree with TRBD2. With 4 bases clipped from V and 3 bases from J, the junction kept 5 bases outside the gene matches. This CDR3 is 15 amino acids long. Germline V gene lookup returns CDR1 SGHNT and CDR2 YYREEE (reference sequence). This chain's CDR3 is CASSGGLAGSYEQYF. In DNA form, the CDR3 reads TGTGCCAGCAGCGGCGGACTAGCGGGGAGCTACGAGCAGTACTTC.

This CDR3 is CASSFRRGDEKLFF. The CDR3 DNA reads TGTGCCAGCAGCTTCCGCAGGGGGGATGAAAAACTGTTTTTT. The genes are TRBV7-9 and TRBJ1-4, with TRBD1 matching 7 bases. Germline V gene data show CDR1 as SEHNR and CDR2 as FQNEAQ (reference sequence). V lost 3 bases to trimming and J lost 6 bases; unmatched junction nucleotides: 4. This CDR3 region has 14 residues.

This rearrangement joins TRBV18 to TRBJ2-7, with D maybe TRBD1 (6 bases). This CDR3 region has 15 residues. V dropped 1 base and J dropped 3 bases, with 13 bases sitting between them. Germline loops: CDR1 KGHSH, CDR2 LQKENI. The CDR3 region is CASSPQGHGIYEQYF. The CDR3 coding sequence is TGTGCCAGCTCACCACAGGGACACGGCATCTACGAGCAGTACTTC.

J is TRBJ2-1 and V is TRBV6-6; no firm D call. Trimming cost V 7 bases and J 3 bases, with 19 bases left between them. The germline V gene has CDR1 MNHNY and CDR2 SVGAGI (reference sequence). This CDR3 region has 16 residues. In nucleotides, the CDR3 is TGTGCCAGCAATACGGGTTCCTCTGGCCTCTACAATGAGCAGTTCTTC. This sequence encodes CASNTGSSGLYNEQFF.